This TCR beta chain was profiled in a study of Ad26.COV2.S vaccination and SARS-CoV-2 variants. Looked up from germline, CDR1 is WNHNN and CDR2 is SYGVQD (reference sequence). CDR3 size: 15 residues. With 7 bases clipped from V and 3 bases from J, the junction kept 5 bases outside the gene matches. This sample's treatment: 19 received Ad26.COV2.S at low or high dose, single or two shots; 5 received placebo; per-sample allocation not given. Following the first vaccine or placebo injection, samples were taken on day 63. The method was immunoSEQ multiplex PCR; TCRdb's version includes in-frame clones alone and lacks a portion of them. The sample consists of hundreds of thousands of clones, 86% of them appearing once.

Sequenced material: peripheral blood, taken in a trial of Ad26.COV2.S vaccine versus placebo. The gene calls are TRBV10-1 and TRBJ2-3; 12 bases are a match to TRBD2. The TCR comes from a person aged 18 to 65 who received the Ad26.COV2.S COVID-19 vaccine or a placebo. CDR3 residues: CASTSGTSGTDTQYF. CDR3 bases: TGCGCCAGCACTTCCGGGACTAGCGGGACAGATACGCAGTATTTT.